Listed here is a single TCR beta chain. The antigen remains unidentified. This sample is drawn from a study of cytomegalovirus exposure and HLA in healthy donors. The CDR3 is 15 amino acids. Germline CDR1 is SGHAT and CDR2 is FQNNGV. V was shortened by 2 bases and J by 2 bases, with 10 bases between the two germline ends. Findings of the study overall: An apparent linkage of common viral pathogens to several of the most significant clusters emerged in a later analysis.

Primers: 60 Vbeta forward and 13 Jbeta reverse. Profiling relied on immunoSEQ multiplex PCR, and the TCRdb table lists in-frame clones only, not all of them. This table has some 65,000 clones, just under 70% appearing once. J is TRBJ1-3 and V is TRBV11-2; tentative D call: TRBD1 (6 bases). The TCR originated in a woman in her 30s in good health and CMV-seronegative. The sample comprised PBMCs. The CDR3 protein is CASSLQGSPGNTIYF. CDR3 sequence (DNA): TGTGCCAGCAGCTTACAGGGGTCTCCTGGAAACACCATATATTTT.